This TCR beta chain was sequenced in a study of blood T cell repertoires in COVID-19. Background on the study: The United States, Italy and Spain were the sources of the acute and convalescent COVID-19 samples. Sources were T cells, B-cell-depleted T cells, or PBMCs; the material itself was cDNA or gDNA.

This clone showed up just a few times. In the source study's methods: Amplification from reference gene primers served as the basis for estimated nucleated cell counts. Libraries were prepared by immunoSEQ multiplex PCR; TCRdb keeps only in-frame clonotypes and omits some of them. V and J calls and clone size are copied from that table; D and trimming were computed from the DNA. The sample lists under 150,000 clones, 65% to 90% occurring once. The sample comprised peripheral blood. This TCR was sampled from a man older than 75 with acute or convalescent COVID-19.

DNA of the CDR3: TGTGCCATCATGGCCGGGACAGGGGACTATGGCTACACCTTC. Protein: CAIMAGTGDYGYTF. The V call is TRBV10-3, the J call TRBJ1-2, with TRBD1 matching over 10 bases. There are 14 residues in the CDR3. V was clipped by 7 bases and J by 3 bases; unmatched bases: 5. Germline V lookup: CDR1 ENHRY, CDR2 SYGVKD.